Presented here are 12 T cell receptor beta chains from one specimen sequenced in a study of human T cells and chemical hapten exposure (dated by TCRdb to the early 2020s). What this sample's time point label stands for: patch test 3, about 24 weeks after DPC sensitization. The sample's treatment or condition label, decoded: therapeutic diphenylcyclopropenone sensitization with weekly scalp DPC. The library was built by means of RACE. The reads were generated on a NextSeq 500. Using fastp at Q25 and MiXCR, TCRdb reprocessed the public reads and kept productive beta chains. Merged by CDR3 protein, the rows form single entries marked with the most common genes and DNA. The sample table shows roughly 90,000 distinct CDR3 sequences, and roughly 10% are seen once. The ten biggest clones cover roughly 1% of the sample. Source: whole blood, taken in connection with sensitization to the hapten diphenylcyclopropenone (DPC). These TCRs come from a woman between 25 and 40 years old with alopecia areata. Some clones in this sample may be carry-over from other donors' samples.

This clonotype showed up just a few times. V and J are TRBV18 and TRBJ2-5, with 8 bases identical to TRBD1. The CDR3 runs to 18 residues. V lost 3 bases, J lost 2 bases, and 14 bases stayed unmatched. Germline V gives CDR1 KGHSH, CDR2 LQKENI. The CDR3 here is CASSPAGTGYLLQETQYF. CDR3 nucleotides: TGTGCCAGCTCACCGGCCGGGACAGGATATCTCCTACAAGAGACCCAGTACTTC.

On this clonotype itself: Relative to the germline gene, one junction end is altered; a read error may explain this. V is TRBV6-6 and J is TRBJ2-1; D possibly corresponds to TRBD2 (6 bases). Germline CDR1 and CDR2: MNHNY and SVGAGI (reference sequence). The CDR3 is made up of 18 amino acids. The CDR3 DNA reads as TGTGCAAGCAGTTACTCCACTCTGGCGGGGAGCTCCTACAATGAGCAGTTCTTC. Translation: CASSYSTLAGSSYNEQFF.

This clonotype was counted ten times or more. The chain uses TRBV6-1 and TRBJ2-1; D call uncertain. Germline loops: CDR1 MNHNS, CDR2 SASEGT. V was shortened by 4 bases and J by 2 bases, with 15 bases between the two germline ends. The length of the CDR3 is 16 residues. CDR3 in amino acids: CASSVSMDPTYNEQFF. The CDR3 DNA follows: TGTGCCAGCAGTGTCTCTATGGACCCGACCTACAATGAGCAGTTCTTC.

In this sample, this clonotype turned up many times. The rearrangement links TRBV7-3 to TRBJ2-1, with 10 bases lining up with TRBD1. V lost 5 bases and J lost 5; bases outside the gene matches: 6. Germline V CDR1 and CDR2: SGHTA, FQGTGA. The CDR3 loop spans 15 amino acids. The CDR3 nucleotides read TGTGCCAGCAGCCGGACAGGGGGTGAACACAATGAGCAGTTCTTC. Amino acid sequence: CASSRTGGEHNEQFF. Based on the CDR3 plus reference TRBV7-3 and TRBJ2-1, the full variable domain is GAGVSQTPSNKVTEKGKYVELRCDPISGHTALYWYRQSLGQGPEFLIYFQGTGAADDSGLPNDRFFAVRPEGSVSTLKIQRTERGDSAVYLCASSRTGGEHNEQFFGPGTRLTVL.

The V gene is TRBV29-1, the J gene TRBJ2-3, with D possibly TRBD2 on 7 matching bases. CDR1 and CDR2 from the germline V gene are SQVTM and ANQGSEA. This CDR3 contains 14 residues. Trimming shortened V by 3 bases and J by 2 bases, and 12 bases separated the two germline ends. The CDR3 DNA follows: TGCAGCGTTGATAGGGGGGGTTACACAGATACGCAGTATTTT. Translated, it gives CSVDRGGYTDTQYF.

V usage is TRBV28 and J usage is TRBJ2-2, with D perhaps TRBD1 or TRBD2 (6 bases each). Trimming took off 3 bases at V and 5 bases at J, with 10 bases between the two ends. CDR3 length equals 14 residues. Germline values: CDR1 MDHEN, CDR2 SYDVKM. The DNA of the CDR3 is TGTGCCAGCAGTTTCGGGGGCAAAACCGGGGAGCTGTTTTTT. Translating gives CASSFGGKTGELFF.

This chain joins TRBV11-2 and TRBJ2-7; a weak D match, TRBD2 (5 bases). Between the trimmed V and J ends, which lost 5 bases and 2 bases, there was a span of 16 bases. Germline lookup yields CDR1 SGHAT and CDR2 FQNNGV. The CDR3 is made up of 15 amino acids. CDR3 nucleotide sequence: TGTGCCAGCAGCCCTTTGGTGAGGGCCACCTACGAGCAGTACTTC. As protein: CASSPLVRATYEQYF.

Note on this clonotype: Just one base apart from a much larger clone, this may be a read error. Here the CDR3 DNA reads TGTGCCGGCAGCAGACTAGCGGGGGGCGGTGAGCAGTTCTTC. Residues: CAGSRLAGGGEQFF. The V gene is TRBV6-5, the J gene TRBJ2-1; TRBD2 matches at 13 bases. The CDR3 consists of 14 residues. Germline CDR1 is MNHEY and CDR2 is SVGAGI.

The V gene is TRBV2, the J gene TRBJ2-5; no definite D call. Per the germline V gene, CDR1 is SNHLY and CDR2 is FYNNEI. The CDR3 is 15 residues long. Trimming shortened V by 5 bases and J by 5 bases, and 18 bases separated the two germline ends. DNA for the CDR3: TGTGCCAGCAGTCCCGACTTATCCAGCTACGAGACCCAGTACTTC. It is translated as CASSPDLSSYETQYF.

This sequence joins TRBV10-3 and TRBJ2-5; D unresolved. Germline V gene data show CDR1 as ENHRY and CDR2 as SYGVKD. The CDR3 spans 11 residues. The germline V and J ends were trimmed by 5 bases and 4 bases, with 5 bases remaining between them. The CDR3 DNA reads TGTGCCATCAGTTCGTCAGAGACCCAGTACTTC. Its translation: CAISSSETQYF.

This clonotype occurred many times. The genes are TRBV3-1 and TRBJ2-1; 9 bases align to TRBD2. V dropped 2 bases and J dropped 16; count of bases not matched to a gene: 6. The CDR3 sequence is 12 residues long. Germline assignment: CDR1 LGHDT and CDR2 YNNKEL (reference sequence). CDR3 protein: CASSQPGLALFF. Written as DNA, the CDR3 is TGTGCCAGCAGCCAACCGGGACTAGCCCTCTTCTTC.

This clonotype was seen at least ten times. The CDR3 region has the DNA TGCAGTGCAACTCGGCCCCAAGCTGCCGAGCAGTACGTC. It translates to CSATRPQAAEQYV. V usage is TRBV20-1 and J usage is TRBJ2-7; D is ambiguous. V gave up 6 bases and J gave up 6 bases, with 18 bases separating them. CDR3 length: 13 amino acids. Germline CDR1 and CDR2: DFQATT and SNEGSKA (reference sequence).